The 24 T cell receptor beta chains listed next were all sequenced from one sample in a study of blood T cell repertoires in COVID-19. The table came from immunoSEQ multiplex PCR; TCRdb's copy has only in-frame clones and leaves some out. Among 350,000 to 450,000 clones listed, less than 85% were seen once. The sample consisted of peripheral blood. All receptors come from a woman between 18 and 29 years old with acute or convalescent COVID-19.

On this clone: Other DNA sequences in the same sample also yield this CDR3. This chain uses TRBV4-1 with TRBJ2-5, with 12 bases identical to TRBD2. Germline trimming cut 0 bases from V and 4 bases from J; bases unmatched to any gene: 0. The CDR3 contains 15 residues. Germline values: CDR1 MGHRA, CDR2 YSYEKL. CDR3 amino acids: CASSQEGLAGETQYF. CDR3 sequence (DNA): TGCGCCAGCAGCCAAGAGGGACTAGCGGGAGAGACCCAGTACTTC.

This chain joins TRBV3-1 (or the pseudogene TRBV3-2) and TRBJ2-1; 9 bases match TRBD2. This CDR3 is 19 amino acids long. After removal of 1 base from V and 2 bases from J, the junction contained 12 bases not matched to a gene. Germline loops: CDR1 LGHDT, CDR2 YNNKEL (reference sequence). CDR3 DNA sequence: TGTGCCAGCAGCCAAGGTAGGCTAGCGGGATTCCGGCCCTACAATGAGCAGTTCTTC. Amino acid sequence: CASSQGRLAGFRPYNEQFF.

The V gene is TRBV5-1, the J gene TRBJ2-5; 15 bases line up with TRBD2. Germline CDR1 is SGHRS and CDR2 is YFSETQ. J was trimmed by 1 base and V by 3 bases; bases with no gene match: 1. The CDR3 is 16 amino acids. Written as DNA, the CDR3 is TGCGCCAGCAGCTCGGGACTAGCGGGGGGCCAAGAGACCCAGTACTTC. Amino acids: CASSSGLAGGQETQYF.

This clone is a singleton in its sample. The rearrangement joins TRBV15 to TRBJ1-4; D is unresolved. Trimming took 1 base from V and 0 from J, leaving 6 bases between them. In germline, CDR1 is LNHNV, CDR2 YYDKDF (reference sequence). The CDR3 spans 15 residues. Here the CDR3 DNA reads TGTGCCACCAGCAGAGGGGGAGCAACTAATGAAAAACTGTTTTTT. Residues: CATSRGGATNEKLFF.

The J gene is TRBJ1-1, the V gene TRBV11-2; D may be TRBD1 (5 bases). There are 15 residues in the CDR3. Germline values: CDR1 SGHAT, CDR2 FQNNGV. V was shortened by 5 bases and J by 0 bases, with 13 bases between the two germline ends. The CDR3 bases are TGTGCCAGCAGCCGTTGGGGGGGGATGAACACTGAAGCTTTCTTT. Its translation: CASSRWGGMNTEAFF.

The V and J genes are TRBV5-1 and TRBJ1-6; no clear D gene. There are 15 residues in the CDR3. Germline V gene data show CDR1 as SGHRS and CDR2 as YFSETQ. The V gene lost 4 bases and the J gene lost 8 bases, with 16 bases spanning the gap. The CDR3 reads CASSLTGYFDSPLHF. The CDR3 nucleotides are TGCGCCAGCAGCCTCACGGGATACTTTGATTCACCCCTCCACTTT. Drawing the rest from reference TRBV5-1 and TRBJ1-6, the complete variable domain is KAGVTQTPRYLIKTRGQQVTLSCSPISGHRSVSWYQQTPGQGLQFLFEYFSETQRNKGNFPGRFSGRQFSNSRSEMNVSTLELGDSALYLCASSLTGYFDSPLHFGNGTRLTVT.

The rearrangement joins TRBV7-8 to TRBJ1-4, with D perhaps TRBD1 (5 bases). The germline V gene has CDR1 SGHVS and CDR2 FQNEAQ. The CDR3 length is 16 residues. V was clipped by 4 bases and J by 0 bases, with 12 bases between them. This CDR3 reads CASSYNSGATNEKLFF. CDR3 nucleotide sequence: TGTGCCAGCAGCTACAACTCGGGGGCAACTAATGAAAAACTGTTTTTT.

The chain links TRBV7-2 to TRBJ1-2, with a tentative D call TRBD1 (6 bases). Germline V lookup: CDR1 SGHTA, CDR2 FQGNSA. The CDR3 loop spans 13 amino acids. Trimming cost V 3 bases and J 1 base, with 6 bases left between them. This CDR3 is CASSLDSNYGYTF. DNA of the CDR3: TGTGCCAGCAGCTTGGACAGTAACTATGGCTACACCTTC.

This clone was picked up one time. V usage is TRBV6-4 and J usage is TRBJ2-5, with TRBD1 identical over 11 bases. Germline lookup yields CDR1 MRHNA and CDR2 SNTAGT. J was trimmed by 5 bases and V by 4 bases; bases with no gene match: 6. The CDR3 has 15 residues. As DNA, the CDR3 is TGTGCCAGCAGTGCGGGACAGGGGGATTCGGAGACCCAGTACTTC. Its protein is CASSAGQGDSETQYF.

J is TRBJ1-1 and V is TRBV11-2; D is uncertain. V lost 0 bases and J 1 base, leaving 6 bases between the germline ends. The germline gives CDR1 SGHAT, CDR2 FQNNGV. CDR3 length equals 14 residues. Here the CDR3 reads CASSLDLSNTEAFF. The CDR3 region has the DNA TGTGCCAGCAGCTTAGATCTCTCGAACACTGAAGCTTTCTTT.

The chain links TRBV30 to TRBJ2-7; 11 bases line up with TRBD2. Germline CDR1 reads GTSNPN; CDR2 reads SVGIG (reference sequence). CDR3 length: 14 residues. J was trimmed by 6 bases and V by 0 bases; bases with no gene match: 4. This CDR3 is CAWSVSGGASEQYF. As DNA, the CDR3 is TGTGCCTGGAGTGTTAGCGGGGGGGCCTCCGAGCAGTACTTC.

This chain uses TRBV12-5 with TRBJ2-1, with D uncertain. CDR3 length equals 15 residues. V was trimmed by 3 bases and J by 0 bases, leaving 9 bases between them. In germline, CDR1 is LGHNT, CDR2 FRNRAP. The CDR3 is CASGFLRSSYNEQFF. The CDR3 DNA is TGTGCTAGTGGTTTTTTGCGGAGCTCCTACAATGAGCAGTTCTTC.

This clone has only a few counts. The genes are TRBV6-5 and TRBJ2-3; D remains unclear. Trimming took 2 bases from V and 6 from J, leaving 18 bases between them. Per the germline V gene, CDR1 is MNHEY and CDR2 is SVGAGI. The CDR3 totals 16 residues. The CDR3 is CASSYDRGFREDTQYF. The DNA of the CDR3 is TGTGCCAGCAGTTACGATAGAGGCTTTCGAGAGGATACGCAGTATTTT.

The sample holds one count of this clone. V is TRBV12-3 or TRBV12-4 and J is TRBJ2-5; TRBD2 is a possible D gene (6 bases). CDR3 size: 13 residues. Deletions cut 6 bases from V and 2 bases from J, with 10 bases between. CDR3 nucleotide sequence: TGTGCCAGCAGGGCCGGGGGTCAAGAGACCCAGTACTTC. Translation: CASRAGGQETQYF.

This sequence joins TRBV7-9 and TRBJ2-1; TRBD2 matches 10 bases. The germline CDR1 and CDR2 sequences are SEHNR and FQNEAQ (reference sequence). The ends lost 1 base at V and 8 bases at J; junction bases unmatched: 8. The length of the CDR3 is 16 residues. CDR3 sequence reads: CASSLGQRGGLDEQFF. In nucleotides, the CDR3 is TGTGCCAGCAGCTTAGGTCAGCGGGGGGGCCTCGATGAGCAGTTCTTC.

The rearrangement uses TRBV2 and TRBJ1-3, with D perhaps matching TRBD1 (6 bases). V dropped 7 bases and J dropped 6 bases, with 16 bases sitting between them. CDR1 is SNHLY and CDR2 is FYNNEI in the germline V gene. The CDR3 contains 14 residues. The CDR3 region is CASTTNRVSNTIYF. CDR3 sequence (DNA): TGTGCCAGCACCACTAACAGGGTGTCAAACACCATATATTTT.

The chain links TRBV28 to TRBJ2-7; the match to TRBD1 covers 7 bases. This CDR3 has 13 residues. The germline gives CDR1 MDHEN, CDR2 SYDVKM. V lost 5 bases and J lost 3; bases outside the gene matches: 4. CDR3 in amino acids: CASSRAGGYEQYF. The CDR3 bases are TGTGCCAGCAGTCGAGCAGGGGGCTACGAGCAGTACTTC.

V and J are TRBV6-5 and TRBJ1-1; 12 nucleotides match TRBD1. Trimming removed 4 bases from V and 6 bases from J; junction bases left unmatched: 6. Germline assignment: CDR1 MNHEY and CDR2 SVGAGI. The CDR3 contains 15 residues. The chain's CDR3 is CASSSPGTGGPEAFF. CDR3 DNA sequence: TGTGCCAGCAGTTCGCCCGGGACAGGGGGCCCTGAAGCTTTCTTT.

This chain joins TRBV19 and TRBJ1-6, with TRBD1 as a possible D gene (5 bases). The CDR3 covers 13 residues. V was pared by 4 bases and J by 9 bases, with 10 bases between. Germline V gene sequence: CDR1 LNHDA, CDR2 SQIVND (reference sequence). The CDR3 nucleotides read TGTGCCAGTAGTAGCCAGGGTGCTTCACCCCTCCACTTT. Translated: CASSSQGASPLHF.

V usage is TRBV27 and J usage is TRBJ2-7; possibly TRBD1 for D (6 bases). Trimming removed 2 bases at V and 6 bases at J, with 11 bases between. This CDR3 spans 13 amino acids. Germline lookup yields CDR1 MNHEY and CDR2 SMNVEV (reference sequence). The DNA of the CDR3 is TGTGCCAGCAGTTTAGCCACAGGGCGCGAGCAGTACTTC. This gives the protein CASSLATGREQYF.

The chain couples TRBV5-1 to TRBJ2-1; D is perhaps TRBD2 (6 bases). The CDR3 runs 17 residues. The V and J ends lost 2 bases and 0 bases respectively, with 15 bases between them. CDR1 SGHRS and CDR2 YFSETQ come from the germline V gene. In DNA form, the CDR3 reads TGCGCCAGCAGCTTCGCGGACCGGAGGGCCTCCTACAATGAGCAGTTCTTC. Translating it yields CASSFADRRASYNEQFF.

This clone was picked up one time. The gene calls are TRBV9 and TRBJ1-3; D uncertain. The ends were cut back, 0 bases at V and 0 bases at J, with 19 bases in the middle. CDR3 length: 19 residues. Germline values: CDR1 SGDLS, CDR2 YYNGEE. The CDR3 nucleotides read TGTGCCAGCAGCGTAGGGACTCGGGAGAGTCTAAGCTCTGGAAACACCATATATTTT. It is translated as CASSVGTRESLSSGNTIYF.

The gene calls are TRBV6-6 and TRBJ2-7, with D possibly TRBD1 on 5 matching bases. Between the trimmed V and J ends, which lost 0 bases and 5 bases, there was a span of 11 bases. The germline CDR1 and CDR2 sequences are MNHNY and SVGAGI (reference sequence). CDR3 length: 14 amino acids. CDR3 loop: CASSYSPGRDEQYF. DNA for the CDR3: TGTGCCAGCAGTTACTCGCCAGGGCGCGACGAGCAGTACTTC.

The gene calls are TRBV21-1 and TRBJ2-4; TRBD1, the table's D call, lacks a check against the DNA. TRBV21-1 is marked as a pseudogene. The CDR3 length is 13 residues. The chain's CDR3 is CASMGRCKNIQYF. In nucleotides, the CDR3 is TGTGCCAGCATGGGCAGGTGCAAAAACATTCAGTACTTC.